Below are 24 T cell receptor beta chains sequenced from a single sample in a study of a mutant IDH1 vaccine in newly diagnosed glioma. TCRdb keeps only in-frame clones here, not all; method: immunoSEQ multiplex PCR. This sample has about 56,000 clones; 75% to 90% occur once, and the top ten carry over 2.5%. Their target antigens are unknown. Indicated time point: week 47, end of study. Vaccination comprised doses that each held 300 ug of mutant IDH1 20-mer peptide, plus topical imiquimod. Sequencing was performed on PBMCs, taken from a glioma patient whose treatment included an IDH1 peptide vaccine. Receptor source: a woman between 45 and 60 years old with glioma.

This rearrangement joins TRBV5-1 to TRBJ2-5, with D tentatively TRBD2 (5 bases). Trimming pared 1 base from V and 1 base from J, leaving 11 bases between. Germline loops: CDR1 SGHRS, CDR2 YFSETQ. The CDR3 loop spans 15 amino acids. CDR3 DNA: TGCGCCAGCAGCTTGTATTTTGGGAGCCAAGAGACCCAGTACTTC. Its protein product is CASSLYFGSQETQYF.

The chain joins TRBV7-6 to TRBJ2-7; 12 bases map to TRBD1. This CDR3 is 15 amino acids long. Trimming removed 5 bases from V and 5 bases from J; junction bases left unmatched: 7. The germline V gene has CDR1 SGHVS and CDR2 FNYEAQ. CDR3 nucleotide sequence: TGTGCCAGCAGCCCCGGGACAGGGGGCTTAAACGAGCAGTACTTC. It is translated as CASSPGTGGLNEQYF.

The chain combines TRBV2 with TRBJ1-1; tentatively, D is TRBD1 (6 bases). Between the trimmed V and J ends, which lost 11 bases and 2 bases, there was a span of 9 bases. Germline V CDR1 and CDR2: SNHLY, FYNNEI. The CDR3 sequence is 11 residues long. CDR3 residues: CALQGNTEAFF. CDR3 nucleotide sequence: TGTGCCCTACAGGGAAACACTGAAGCTTTCTTT.

The CDR3 bases are TGTGCCAGCAGCTTAGGGTTGGGAGGAGGAGACGAGCAGTACTTC. This codes for CASSLGLGGGDEQYF. This sequence joins TRBV7-6 and TRBJ2-7, with D possibly TRBD2 on 6 matching bases. V was cut by 1 base and J by 5 bases, with 15 bases left in between. CDR1 is SGHVS, CDR2 FNYEAQ, per germline. The CDR3 totals 15 residues.

The CDR3 nucleotides read TGTGCCAGCAGCACATTAACAGGGAACACTGAAGCTTTCTTT. Amino acids: CASSTLTGNTEAFF. The J gene is TRBJ1-1, the V gene TRBV5-4; D may be TRBD1 (5 bases). Germline V gene data show CDR1 as SGHNT and CDR2 as YYREEE (reference sequence). This CDR3 comprises 14 residues. Trimming left V 4 bases short and J 1 base short, with 11 bases between.

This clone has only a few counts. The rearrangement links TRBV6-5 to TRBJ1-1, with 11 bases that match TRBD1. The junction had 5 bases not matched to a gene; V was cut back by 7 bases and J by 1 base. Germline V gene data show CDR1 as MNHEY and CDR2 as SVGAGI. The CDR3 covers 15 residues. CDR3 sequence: CASNPGTGGNTEAFF. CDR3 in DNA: TGTGCCAGCAATCCCGGGACAGGGGGGAACACTGAAGCTTTCTTT.

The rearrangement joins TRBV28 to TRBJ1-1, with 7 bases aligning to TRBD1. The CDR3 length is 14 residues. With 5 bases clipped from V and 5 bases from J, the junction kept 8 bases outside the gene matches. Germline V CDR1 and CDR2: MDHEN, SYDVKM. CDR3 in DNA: TGTGCCAGCAGTCCGGGGGACAGAAGAACTGAAGCTTTCTTT. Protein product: CASSPGDRRTEAFF.

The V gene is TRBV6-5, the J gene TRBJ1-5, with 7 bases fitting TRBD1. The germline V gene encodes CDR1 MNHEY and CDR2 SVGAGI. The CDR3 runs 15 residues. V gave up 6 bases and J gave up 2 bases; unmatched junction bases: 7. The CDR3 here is CASSITGDGNQPQHF. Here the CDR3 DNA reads TGTGCCAGCAGCATCACAGGGGACGGCAATCAGCCCCAGCATTTT.

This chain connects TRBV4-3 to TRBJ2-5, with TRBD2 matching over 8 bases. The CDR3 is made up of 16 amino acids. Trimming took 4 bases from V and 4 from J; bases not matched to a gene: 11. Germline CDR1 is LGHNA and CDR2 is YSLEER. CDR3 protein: CASSLSAGGLGETQYF. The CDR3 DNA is TGCGCCAGCAGCCTAAGTGCGGGGGGCCTGGGAGAGACCCAGTACTTC.

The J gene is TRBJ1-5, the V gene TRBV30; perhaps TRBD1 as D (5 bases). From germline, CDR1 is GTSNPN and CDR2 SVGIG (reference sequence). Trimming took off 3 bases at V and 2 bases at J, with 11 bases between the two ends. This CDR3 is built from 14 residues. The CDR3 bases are TGTGCCTGGAGATTCCCGGGGGGCAATCAGCCCCAGCATTTT. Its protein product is CAWRFPGGNQPQHF.

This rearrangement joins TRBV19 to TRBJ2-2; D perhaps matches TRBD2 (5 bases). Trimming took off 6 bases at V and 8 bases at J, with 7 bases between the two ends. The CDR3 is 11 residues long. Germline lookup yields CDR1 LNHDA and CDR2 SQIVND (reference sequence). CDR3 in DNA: TGTGCCAGTAGGGGAGCTGGGGAGCTGTTTTTT. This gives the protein CASRGAGELFF.

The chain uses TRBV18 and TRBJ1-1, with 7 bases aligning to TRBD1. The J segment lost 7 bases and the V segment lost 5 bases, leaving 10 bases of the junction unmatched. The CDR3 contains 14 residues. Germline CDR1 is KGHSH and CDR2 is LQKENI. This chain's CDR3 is CASSDQNRGGEAFF. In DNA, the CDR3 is TGTGCCAGCTCAGATCAGAACAGGGGCGGTGAAGCTTTCTTT.

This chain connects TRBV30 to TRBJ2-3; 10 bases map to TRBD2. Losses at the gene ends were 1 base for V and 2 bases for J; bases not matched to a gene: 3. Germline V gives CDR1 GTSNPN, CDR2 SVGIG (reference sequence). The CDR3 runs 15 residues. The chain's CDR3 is CAWSERGGNTDTQYF. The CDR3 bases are TGTGCCTGGAGTGAGCGGGGGGGTAACACAGATACGCAGTATTTT.

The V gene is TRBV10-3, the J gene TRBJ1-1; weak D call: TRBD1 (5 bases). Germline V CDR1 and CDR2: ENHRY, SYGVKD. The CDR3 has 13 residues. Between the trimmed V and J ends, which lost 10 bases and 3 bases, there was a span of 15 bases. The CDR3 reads CATSGSRDTEAFF. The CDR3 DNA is TGTGCCACCTCGGGTAGCAGGGACACTGAAGCTTTCTTT.

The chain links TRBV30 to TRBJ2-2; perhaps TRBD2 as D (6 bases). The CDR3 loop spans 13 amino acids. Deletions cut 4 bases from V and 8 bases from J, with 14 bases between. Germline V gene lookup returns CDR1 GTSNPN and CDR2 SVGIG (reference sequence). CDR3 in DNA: TGTGCCTGGAATCGAGGAGGGGAGGGGGAGCTGTTTTTT. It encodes CAWNRGGEGELFF. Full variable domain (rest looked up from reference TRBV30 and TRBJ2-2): SQTIHQWPATLVQPVGSPLSLECTVEGTSNPNLYWYRQAAGRGLQLLFYSVGIGQISSEVPQNLSASRPQDRQFILSSKKLLLSDSGFYLCAWNRGGEGELFFGEGSRLTVL.

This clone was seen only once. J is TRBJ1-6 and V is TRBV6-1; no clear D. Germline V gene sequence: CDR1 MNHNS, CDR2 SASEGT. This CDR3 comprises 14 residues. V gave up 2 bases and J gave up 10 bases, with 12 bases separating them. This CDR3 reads CASSENAGSSPLHF. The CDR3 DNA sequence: TGTGCCAGCAGTGAAAATGCGGGATCCTCACCCCTCCACTTT.

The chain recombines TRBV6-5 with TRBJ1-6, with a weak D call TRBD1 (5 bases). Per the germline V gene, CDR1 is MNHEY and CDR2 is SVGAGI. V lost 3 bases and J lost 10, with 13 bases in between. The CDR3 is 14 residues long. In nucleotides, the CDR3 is TGTGCCAGCAGTTATGGGGGGGAATCCTCACCCCTCCACTTT. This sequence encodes CASSYGGESSPLHF.

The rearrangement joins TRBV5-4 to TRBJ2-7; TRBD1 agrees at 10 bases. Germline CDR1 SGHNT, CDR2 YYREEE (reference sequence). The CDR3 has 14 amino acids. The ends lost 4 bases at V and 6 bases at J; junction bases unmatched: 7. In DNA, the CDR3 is TGTGCCAGCAGCCTGGGACAGGGGAGGCGCGAGCAGTACTTC. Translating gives CASSLGQGRREQYF.

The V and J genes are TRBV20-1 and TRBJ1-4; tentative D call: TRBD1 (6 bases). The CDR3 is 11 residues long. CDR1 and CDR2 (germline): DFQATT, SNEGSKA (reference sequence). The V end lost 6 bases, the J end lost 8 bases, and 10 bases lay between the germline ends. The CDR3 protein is CSAKQGEKLFF. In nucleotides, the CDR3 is TGCAGTGCCAAACAGGGAGAAAAACTGTTTTTT.

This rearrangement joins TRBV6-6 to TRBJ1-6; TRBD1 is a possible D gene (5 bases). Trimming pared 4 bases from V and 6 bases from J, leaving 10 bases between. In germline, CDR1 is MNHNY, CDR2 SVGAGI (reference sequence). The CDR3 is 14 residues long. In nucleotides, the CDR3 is TGTGCCAGCAGTTTGGGACGGTTTAATTCACCCCTCCACTTT. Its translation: CASSLGRFNSPLHF.

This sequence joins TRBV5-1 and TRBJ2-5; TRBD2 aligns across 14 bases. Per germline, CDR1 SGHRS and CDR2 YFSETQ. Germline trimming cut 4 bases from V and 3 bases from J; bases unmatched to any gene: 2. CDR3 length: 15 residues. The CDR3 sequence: CASSPGLAGEETQYF. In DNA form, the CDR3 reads TGCGCCAGCAGCCCGGGACTAGCGGGAGAAGAGACCCAGTACTTC.

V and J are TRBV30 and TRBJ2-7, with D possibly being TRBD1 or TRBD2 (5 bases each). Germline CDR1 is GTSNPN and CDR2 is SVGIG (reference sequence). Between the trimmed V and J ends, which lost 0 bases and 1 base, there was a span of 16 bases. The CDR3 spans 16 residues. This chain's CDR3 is CAWSVLPRGDSYEQYF. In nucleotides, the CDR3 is TGTGCCTGGAGTGTACTACCTCGAGGGGATTCCTACGAGCAGTACTTC.

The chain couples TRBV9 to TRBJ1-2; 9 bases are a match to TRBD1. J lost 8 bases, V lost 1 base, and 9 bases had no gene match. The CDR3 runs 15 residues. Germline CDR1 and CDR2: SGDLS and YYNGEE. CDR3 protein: CASSVYLGTGQGYTF. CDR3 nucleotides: TGTGCCAGCAGCGTATACTTAGGGACAGGGCAGGGCTACACCTTC.

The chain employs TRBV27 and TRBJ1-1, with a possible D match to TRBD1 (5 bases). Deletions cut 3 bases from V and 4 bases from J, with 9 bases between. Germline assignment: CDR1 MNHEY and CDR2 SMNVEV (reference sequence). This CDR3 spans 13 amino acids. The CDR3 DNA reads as TGTGCCAGCAGTTTTATGAGGGGCACTGAAGCTTTCTTT. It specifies CASSFMRGTEAFF.